The source of this TCR beta chain is a study of cytomegalovirus exposure and HLA in healthy donors. Study in general: Within an early data release were about 85 million unique TCRs drawn from HLA-typed donors.

The study, taken as a whole, reports: Presence/absence analyses supposed approximately even sequencing depth among donors.

As concerns this clone: Antigen: not known.

There were likely unrecorded immune exposures, though donors were nominally healthy when sampled. PCR involved 60 Vbeta and 13 Jbeta primers. Here immunoSEQ multiplex PCR was the method, and the copy in TCRdb shows in-frame clones only, minus some. The data hold about 130,000 clones, with about 82% observed a single time. The source of this sequence is a young man in good health. The sample was PBMCs.

CDR3 DNA sequence: TGTGCCAGTAGTAACTACGGGATCTACAAGCAAGCTACCCGGAACACCATATATTTT. Translation: CASSNYGIYKQATRNTIYF. This chain links TRBV19 with TRBJ1-3, with D unresolved. Germline values: CDR1 LNHDA, CDR2 SQIVND (reference sequence). Between the trimmed V and J ends, which lost 4 bases and 7 bases, there was a span of 29 bases. This CDR3 is built from 19 residues.